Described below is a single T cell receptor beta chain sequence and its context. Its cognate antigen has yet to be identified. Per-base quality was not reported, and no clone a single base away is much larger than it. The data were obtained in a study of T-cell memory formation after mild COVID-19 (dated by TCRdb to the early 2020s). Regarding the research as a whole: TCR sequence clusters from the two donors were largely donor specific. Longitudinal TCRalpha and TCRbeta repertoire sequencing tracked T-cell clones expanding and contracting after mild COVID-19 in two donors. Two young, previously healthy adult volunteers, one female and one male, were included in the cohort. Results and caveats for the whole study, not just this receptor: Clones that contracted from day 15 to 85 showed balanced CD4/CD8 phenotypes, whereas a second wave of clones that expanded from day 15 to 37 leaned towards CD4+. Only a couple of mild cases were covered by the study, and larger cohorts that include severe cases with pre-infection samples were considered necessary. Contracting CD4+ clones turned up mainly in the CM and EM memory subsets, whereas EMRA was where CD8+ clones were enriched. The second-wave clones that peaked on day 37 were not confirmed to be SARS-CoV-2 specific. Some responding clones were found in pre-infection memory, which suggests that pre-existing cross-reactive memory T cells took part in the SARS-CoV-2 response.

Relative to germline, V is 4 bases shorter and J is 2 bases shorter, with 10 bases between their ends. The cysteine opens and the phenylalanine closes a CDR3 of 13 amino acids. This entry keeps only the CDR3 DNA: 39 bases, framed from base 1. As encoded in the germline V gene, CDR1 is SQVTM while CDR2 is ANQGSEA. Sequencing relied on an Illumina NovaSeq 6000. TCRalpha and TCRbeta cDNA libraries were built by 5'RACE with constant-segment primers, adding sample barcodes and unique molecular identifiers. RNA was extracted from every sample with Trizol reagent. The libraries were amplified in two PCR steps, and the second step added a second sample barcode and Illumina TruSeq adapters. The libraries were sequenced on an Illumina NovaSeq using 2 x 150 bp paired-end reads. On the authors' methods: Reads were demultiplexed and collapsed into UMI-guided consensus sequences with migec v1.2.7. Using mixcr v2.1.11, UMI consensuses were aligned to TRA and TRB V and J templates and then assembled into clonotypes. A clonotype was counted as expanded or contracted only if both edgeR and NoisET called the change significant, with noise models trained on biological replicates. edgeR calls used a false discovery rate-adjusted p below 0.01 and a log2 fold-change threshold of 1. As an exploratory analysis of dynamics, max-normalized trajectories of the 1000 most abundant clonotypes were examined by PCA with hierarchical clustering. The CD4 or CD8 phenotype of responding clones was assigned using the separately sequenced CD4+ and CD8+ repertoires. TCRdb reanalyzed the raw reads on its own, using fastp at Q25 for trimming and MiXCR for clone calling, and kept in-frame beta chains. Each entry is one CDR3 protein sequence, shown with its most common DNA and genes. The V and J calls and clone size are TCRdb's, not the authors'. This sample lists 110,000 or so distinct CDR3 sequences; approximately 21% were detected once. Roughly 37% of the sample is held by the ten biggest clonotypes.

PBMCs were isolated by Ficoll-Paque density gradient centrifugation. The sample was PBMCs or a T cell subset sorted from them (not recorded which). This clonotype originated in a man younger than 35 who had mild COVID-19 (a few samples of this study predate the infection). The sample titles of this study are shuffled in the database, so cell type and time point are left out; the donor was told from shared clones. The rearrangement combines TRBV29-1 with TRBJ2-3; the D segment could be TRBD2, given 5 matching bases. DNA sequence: TGCAGCGTTGTGTCCGGGGACACAGATACGCAGTATTTT. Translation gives CSVVSGDTDTQYF.